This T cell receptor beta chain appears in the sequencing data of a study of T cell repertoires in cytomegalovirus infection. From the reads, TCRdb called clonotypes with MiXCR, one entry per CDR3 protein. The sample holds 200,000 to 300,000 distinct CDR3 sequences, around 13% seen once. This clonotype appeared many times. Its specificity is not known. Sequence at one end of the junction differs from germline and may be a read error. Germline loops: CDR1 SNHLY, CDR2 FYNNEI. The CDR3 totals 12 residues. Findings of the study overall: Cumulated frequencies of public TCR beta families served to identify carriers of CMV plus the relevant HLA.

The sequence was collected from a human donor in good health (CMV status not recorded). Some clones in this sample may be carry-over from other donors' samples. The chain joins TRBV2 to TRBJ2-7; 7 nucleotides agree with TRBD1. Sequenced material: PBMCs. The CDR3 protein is CASSDPDRDSRF. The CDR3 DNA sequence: TGTGCCAGTTCCGATCCGGACCGGGACAGCCGGTTC.